The subject of this entry is one TCR beta chain. Antigen: not known. This entry comes from a study of shared clonotypes between healthy human individuals. The overall study: Per donor, CD8 memory used one plate, CD8 naive used two, CD4 memory used three and CD4 naive used three. Study outcomes and limitations: Some naive CD4 clonotypes, 4.5% to 5.5%, turned up in common across a handful of donors.

The study drew all its donors from Caucasian adults living in Nashville, Tennessee. Repertoires were generated with immunoSEQ multiplex PCR, while TCRdb's copy carries only in-frame clones and drops some. The table records over a million clones, 95% to 99% of them present only once. Looked up from germline, CDR1 is SGHDT and CDR2 is YYEEEE. Trimming removed 6 bases from V and 5 bases from J; junction bases left unmatched: 4. CDR3 size: 13 residues. Sequenced: naive CD4+ T cells sorted from blood. Subset described: CD45RA+ positively selected. The chain uses TRBV5-6 and TRBJ2-1, with 8 bases identical to TRBD1. The sequence was obtained from a man younger than 40 in good health. In DNA form, the CDR3 reads TGTGCCAGCATCAGACAGGGGAACAATGAGCAGTTCTTC. This encodes CASIRQGNNEQFF.